The sequence of this T cell receptor beta chain was determined in a study of T cells after yellow fever vaccination. General study results and limits: The study found a weaker secondary response that peaked faster, day 5 versus 15. Post-booster reappearance was seen for most primary-vaccination clones (96% CD4, around 90% CD8).

Regarding this clonotype: Its target is unknown.

The CDR3 consists of 14 residues. Germline CDR1 and CDR2: KGHSH and LQKENI. J was trimmed by 8 bases and V by 4 bases; bases with no gene match: 7. 5'RACE template switching generated TCR cDNA, adding a universal primer site and UMIs. TCRdb re-called the 5' RACE reads with MiXCR, one entry per CDR3 protein. The table has approximately 150,000 distinct CDR3 sequences, 7.7% seen once. The sample was CD4+ T cells sorted from PBMCs, taken 5 days after the yellow fever booster vaccination. This chain uses TRBV18 with TRBJ1-1, with TRBD1 matching over 10 bases. The sequence was obtained from a young man who received the YFV17D yellow fever vaccine. The chain's CDR3 is CASSRDRGFQEAFF. The CDR3 DNA reads as TGTGCCAGCTCACGGGACAGGGGTTTTCAGGAAGCTTTCTTT.